This T cell receptor (beta chain) was profiled in a study of low-dose radiotherapy and immunotherapy resistance in tumors. Primers used for first-strand cDNA, a TRAV- and TRBV-specific set, covered both alpha and beta chains. TCR amplification ran roughly 20 PCR cycles using constant-region and V-primer adapter primers. TCRdb redid the calling of the reads with MiXCR, one entry per CDR3 protein. The data contain some 46,000 distinct CDR3 sequences, less than 30% of them seen just once; the ten biggest clones take up around a tenth. This clonotype is categorized as medium-sized (0.01 to 0.1%). Germline V gene sequence: CDR1 SQVTM, CDR2 ANQGSEA. V trimming: 6 bases; J trimming: 3 bases; junction bases outside the gene matches: 1. The CDR3 sequence is 12 residues long. Described time point: after trial treatment. Treatment of the sample: LDRT plus nivolumab, ipilimumab, low-dose cyclophosphamide and aspirin (RACIN trial).

This receptor was taken from a male donor with prostate cancer. The input for sequencing was PBMCs, taken after low-dose radiotherapy plus immunotherapy. The V and J genes are TRBV29-1 and TRBJ2-1; TRBD1 matches 8 bases. The CDR3 spells CSVGQGYNEQFF. The CDR3 DNA reads as TGCAGCGTCGGACAGGGCTACAATGAGCAGTTCTTC.